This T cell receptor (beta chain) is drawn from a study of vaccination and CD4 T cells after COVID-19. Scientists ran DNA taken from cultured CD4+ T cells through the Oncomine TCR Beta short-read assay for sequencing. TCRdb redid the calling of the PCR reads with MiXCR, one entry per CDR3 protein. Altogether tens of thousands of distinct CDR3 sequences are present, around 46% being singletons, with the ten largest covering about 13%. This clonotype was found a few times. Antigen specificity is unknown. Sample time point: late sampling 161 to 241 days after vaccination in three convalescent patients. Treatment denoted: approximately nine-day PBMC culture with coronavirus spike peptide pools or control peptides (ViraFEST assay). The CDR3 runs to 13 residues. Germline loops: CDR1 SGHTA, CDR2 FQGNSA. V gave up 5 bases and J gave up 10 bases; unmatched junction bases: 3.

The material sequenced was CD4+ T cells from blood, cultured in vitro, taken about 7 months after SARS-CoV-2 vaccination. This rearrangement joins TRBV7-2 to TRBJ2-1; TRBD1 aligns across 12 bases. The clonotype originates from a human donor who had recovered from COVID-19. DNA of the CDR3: TGTGCCAGCAGCGACGGGACAGGGGGCGAGCAGTTCTTC. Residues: CASSDGTGGEQFF.